The 17 T cell receptor beta chains listed next were all sequenced from one sample in a study of response to subunit inactivated influenza vaccine. TCRdb reprocessed the RT-PCR reads with MiXCR, giving one entry per CDR3 protein. The data contain around 480,000 distinct CDR3 sequences, about 10% of them singletons. The sequences come from PBMCs from blood, collected roughly 48 days after vaccination. These receptors were collected from a man over 45 who received an inactivated influenza vaccine.

The chain combines TRBV19 with TRBJ1-5; 9 nucleotides align to TRBD1. The germline V gene encodes CDR1 LNHDA and CDR2 SQIVND (reference sequence). The V and J ends lost 3 bases and 4 bases, in that order; junction bases with no gene match: 1. The CDR3 loop spans 14 amino acids. The CDR3 DNA sequence: TGTGCCAGTAGTATCGGGACAGGGAATCAGCCCCAGCATTTT. Encoded protein: CASSIGTGNQPQHF. Full variable domain (rest looked up from reference TRBV19 and TRBJ1-5): DGGITQSPKYLFRKEGQNVTLSCEQNLNHDAMYWYRQDPGQGLRLIYYSQIVNDFQKGDIAEGYSVSREKKESFPLTVTSAQKNPTAFYLCASSIGTGNQPQHFGDGTRLSIL.

In this sample, this clonotype turned up many times. This chain links TRBV9 with TRBJ2-5; D remains ambiguous. The CDR3 is 14 amino acids. The ends were cut back, 0 bases at V and 5 bases at J, with 11 bases in the middle. The germline V gene encodes CDR1 SGDLS and CDR2 YYNGEE. CDR3 DNA sequence: TGTGCCAGCAGCGTAGAGGTATCCACGGAGACCCAGTACTTC. Protein sequence: CASSVEVSTETQYF.

J is TRBJ2-1 and V is TRBV20-1; tentatively, D is TRBD1 or TRBD2 (6 bases each). The CDR3 is 16 amino acids. V was pared by 0 bases and J by 5 bases, with 17 bases between. Germline values: CDR1 DFQATT, CDR2 SNEGSKA (reference sequence). DNA for the CDR3: TGCAGTGCTAGAGATTTCGCGAGGGGGGCCGACAATGAGCAGTTCTTC. It encodes CSARDFARGADNEQFF.

This clonotype appeared a few times. No conserved phenylalanine or tryptophan is present at the end of the CDR3, so a read error is the likely explanation. The CDR3 DNA follows: TGTGCCAGCAGCGTAGCTGCGGGGCTTGGTACAGATACGCAGTATTGT. As protein: CASSVAAGLGTDTQYC. The rearrangement links TRBV9 to TRBJ2-3; D might be TRBD2 (6 bases). This CDR3 is built from 16 residues. Germline V gives CDR1 SGDLS, CDR2 YYNGEE. The V end was cut by 0 bases, the J end by 3 bases, with 14 bases between.

The chain combines TRBV3-1 with TRBJ2-7, with TRBD2 identical over 10 bases. CDR3 length: 14 residues. Germline assignment: CDR1 LGHDT and CDR2 YNNKEL (reference sequence). J gave up 4 bases and V 3 bases, and 3 bases lay outside the gene matches. In nucleotides, the CDR3 is TGTGCCAGCAGCCAGCCTAGCGGGGGATACGAGCAGTACTTC. Encoded protein: CASSQPSGGYEQYF.

The gene calls are TRBV9 and TRBJ2-7; D possibly corresponds to TRBD2 (6 bases). V dropped 0 bases and J dropped 2 bases, with 9 bases sitting between them. This CDR3 is 14 amino acids long. Germline lookup yields CDR1 SGDLS and CDR2 YYNGEE. The CDR3 sequence: CASSVGREAYEQYF. CDR3 in DNA: TGTGCCAGCAGCGTAGGGAGGGAAGCCTACGAGCAGTACTTC.

This clonotype was seen many times. This chain links TRBV5-1 with TRBJ2-1, with no clear D. Trimming removed 2 bases from V and 1 base from J, with 13 bases in between. The CDR3 runs to 16 residues. Looked up from germline, CDR1 is SGHRS and CDR2 is YFSETQ. CDR3 amino acids: CASSLHPTGSYNEQFF. The CDR3 DNA follows: TGCGCCAGCAGCTTACATCCGACCGGGTCCTACAATGAGCAGTTCTTC.

CDR3 sequence (DNA): TGCAGCGTTGAATTAAGGGACAGGGACTACGAGCAGTACTTC. This translates into CSVELRDRDYEQYF. The V and J genes are TRBV29-1 and TRBJ2-7, with 9 bases matching TRBD1. Germline assignment: CDR1 SQVTM and CDR2 ANQGSEA. The V gene end was trimmed by 2 bases and the J gene end by 3 bases; junction bases not matched to a gene: 5. The CDR3 covers 14 residues.

V and J are TRBV28 and TRBJ2-3; 7 bases are shared with TRBD1. The CDR3 totals 14 residues. V lost 6 bases and J lost 0; bases outside the gene matches: 3. Germline lookup yields CDR1 MDHEN and CDR2 SYDVKM. The CDR3 region has the DNA TGTGCCAGCAGCCAGGGGGTTAGCACAGATACGCAGTATTTT. The encoded protein is CASSQGVSTDTQYF.

The chain uses TRBV7-2 and TRBJ2-1; 13 bases agree with TRBD2. With V trimmed by 6 bases and J by 7 bases, 6 bases remained unmatched. The CDR3 runs to 15 residues. The germline V gene encodes CDR1 SGHTA and CDR2 FQGNSA. The CDR3 protein is CASRTGTSGKNEQFF. CDR3 bases: TGTGCCAGCAGAACCGGGACTAGCGGGAAAAATGAGCAGTTCTTC.

This clonotype was seen more than once but under ten times. The chain employs TRBV11-2 and TRBJ2-7; TRBD2 might be the D (5 bases). The CDR3 is made up of 14 amino acids. Per the germline V gene, CDR1 is SGHAT and CDR2 is FQNNGV. Trimming took off 2 bases at V and 0 bases at J, with 8 bases between the two ends. The CDR3 region is CASSLFGVSYEQYF. CDR3 DNA sequence: TGTGCCAGCAGCTTATTCGGGGTCTCCTACGAGCAGTACTTC.

This clonotype was seen only a few times. V usage is TRBV15 and J usage is TRBJ2-1; 8 bases map to TRBD1. The junction had 3 bases not matched to a gene; V was cut back by 5 bases and J by 0 bases. Germline V gives CDR1 LNHNV, CDR2 YYDKDF (reference sequence). The length of the CDR3 is 15 residues. This CDR3 reads CATSPDRGSYNEQFF. Here the CDR3 DNA reads TGTGCCACCAGCCCTGACAGGGGCTCCTACAATGAGCAGTTCTTC. Supplemented by reference TRBV15 and TRBJ2-1, the full variable domain reads DAMVIQNPRYQVTQFGKPVTLSCSQTLNHNVMYWYQQKSSQAPKLLFHYYDKDFNNEADTPDNFQSRRPNTSFCFLDIRSPGLGDTAMYLCATSPDRGSYNEQFFGPGTRLTVL.

This clonotype was seen repeatedly, ten times or more. The rearrangement uses TRBV20-1 and TRBJ2-1, with 9 bases identical to TRBD2. Germline V gene data show CDR1 as DFQATT and CDR2 as SNEGSKA (reference sequence). CDR3 size: 14 residues. Trimming at V came to 4 bases and at J to 2 bases, leaving 3 bases not matched to a gene. The CDR3: CSATIAGAYNEQFF. CDR3 nucleotide sequence: TGCAGTGCTACCATAGCGGGGGCCTACAATGAGCAGTTCTTC.

This clonotype was recorded at least ten times. This chain uses TRBV24-1 with TRBJ2-2; possible D gene TRBD1, 6 bases. Trimming took off 4 bases at V and 0 bases at J, with 14 bases between the two ends. The CDR3 has 17 residues. Per germline, CDR1 KGHDR and CDR2 SFDVKD. CDR3 in amino acids: CATSDLPQGANTGELFF. The DNA of the CDR3 is TGTGCCACCAGTGACCTGCCACAGGGAGCGAACACCGGGGAGCTGTTTTTT.

The V gene is TRBV3-1, the J gene TRBJ1-2, with D maybe TRBD1 (5 bases). V was cut by 4 bases and J by 2 bases, with 14 bases left in between. Germline V gene data show CDR1 as LGHDT and CDR2 as YNNKEL (reference sequence). CDR3 length: 15 amino acids. CDR3 in DNA: TGTGCCAGCAGCCTAGGCGTAGGGGCAAACTATGGCTACACCTTC. Translating gives CASSLGVGANYGYTF.

The chain links TRBV12-3 or TRBV12-4 to TRBJ1-1; no clear D. The length of the CDR3 is 12 residues. V lost 4 bases and J 6 bases, leaving 9 bases between the germline ends. The CDR3 region has the DNA TGTGCCAGCAGTTCTGGTTCTTCTGAAGCTTTCTTT. Translated, it gives CASSSGSSEAFF.

This clonotype was detected ten times or more. CDR3 amino acids: CSVLGEGGAEAQHF. The CDR3 bases are TGCAGCGTTTTGGGGGAGGGGGGAGCAGAGGCCCAGCATTTT. The V call is TRBV29-1, the J call TRBJ1-5; weak D call: TRBD1 (6 bases). Trimming shortened V by 5 bases and J by 11 bases, and 22 bases separated the two germline ends. Germline V lookup: CDR1 SQVTM, CDR2 ANQGSEA. The length of the CDR3 is 14 residues. The variable domain in full, with the rest retrieved from reference TRBV29-1 and TRBJ1-5, is SAVISQKPSRDICQRGTSLTIQCQVDSQVTMMFWYRQQPGQSLTLIATANQGSEATYESGFVIDKFPISRPNLTFSTLTVSNMSPEDSSIYLCSVLGEGGAEAQHFGDGTRLSIL.